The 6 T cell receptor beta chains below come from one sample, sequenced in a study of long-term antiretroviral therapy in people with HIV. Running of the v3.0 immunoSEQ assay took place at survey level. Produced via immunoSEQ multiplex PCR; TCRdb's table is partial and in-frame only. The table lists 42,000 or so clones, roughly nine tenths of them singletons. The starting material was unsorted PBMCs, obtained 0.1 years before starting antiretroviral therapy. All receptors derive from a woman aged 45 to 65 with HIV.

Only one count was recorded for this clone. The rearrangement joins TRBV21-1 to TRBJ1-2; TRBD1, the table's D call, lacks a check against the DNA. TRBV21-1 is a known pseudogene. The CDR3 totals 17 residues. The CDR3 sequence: CASSKVVKGQLETGYTF. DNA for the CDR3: TGTGCCAGCAGCAAAGTTGTTAAGGGACAGCTGGAGACGGGCTACACCTTC.

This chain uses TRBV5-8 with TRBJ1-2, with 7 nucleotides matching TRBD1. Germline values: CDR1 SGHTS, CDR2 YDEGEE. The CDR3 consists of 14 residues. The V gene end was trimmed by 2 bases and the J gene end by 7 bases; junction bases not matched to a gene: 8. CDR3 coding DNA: TGTGCCAGCAGCTTACCCGGGACAGATGGTGGCTACACCTTC. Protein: CASSLPGTDGGYTF.

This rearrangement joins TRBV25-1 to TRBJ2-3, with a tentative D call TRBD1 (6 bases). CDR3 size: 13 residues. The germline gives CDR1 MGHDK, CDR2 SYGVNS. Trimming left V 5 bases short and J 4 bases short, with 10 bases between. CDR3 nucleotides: TGTGCCAGCAGTACGCAGGGGCCAGATACGCAGTATTTT. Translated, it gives CASSTQGPDTQYF.

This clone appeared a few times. CDR3 in amino acids: CASSAGTGRGGGYTF. DNA for the CDR3: TGTGCCAGCAGCGCCGGTACAGGGAGGGGTGGTGGCTACACCTTC. The V and J genes are TRBV9 and TRBJ1-2; TRBD1 might be the D (6 bases). Trimming took 3 bases from V and 7 from J, leaving 19 bases between them. The CDR3 has 15 residues. CDR1 and CDR2 from the germline V gene are SGDLS and YYNGEE.

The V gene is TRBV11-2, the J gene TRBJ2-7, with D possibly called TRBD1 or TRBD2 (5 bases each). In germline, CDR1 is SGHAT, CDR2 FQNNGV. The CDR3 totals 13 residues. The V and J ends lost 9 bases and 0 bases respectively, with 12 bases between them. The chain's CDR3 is CASTRDLSYEQYF. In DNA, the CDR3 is TGTGCCAGTACCCGGGACCTCTCCTACGAGCAGTACTTC.

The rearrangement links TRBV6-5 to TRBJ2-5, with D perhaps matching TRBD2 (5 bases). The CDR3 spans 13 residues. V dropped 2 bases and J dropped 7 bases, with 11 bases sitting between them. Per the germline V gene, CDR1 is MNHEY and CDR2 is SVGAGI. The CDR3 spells CASSYGGSVTQYF. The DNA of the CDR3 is TGTGCCAGCAGTTACGGCGGGTCAGTGACCCAGTACTTC.